The clone carrying this TCR beta chain was recorded a few times. A junction boundary mismatches the germline segment, possibly from a read error. A J-beta primer mix and a sample-barcoded 5' primer were used in a second PCR of about 7 to 12 cycles. TCRdb itself ran the 5' RACE reads through MiXCR, one entry per CDR3 protein. The repertoire includes 500,000 to 600,000 distinct CDR3 sequences, 27% of them detected once, and approximately 17% sits in the top ten. This entry belongs to a study of blood T cells in healthy people across ages. CDR3 length: 14 amino acids. Germline CDR1 and CDR2: SGHVS and FNYEAQ.

The sequence was collected from a woman aged 70-85 years in good health. The genes are TRBV7-6 and TRBJ2-7; 9 nucleotides align to TRBD1. Sequencing was carried out using blood. The CDR3 spells CVSSEGTGKGEQYF. Written as DNA, the CDR3 is TGTGTCAGCAGCGAGGGGACAGGGAAGGGCGAGCAGTACTTC.